These T cell receptor beta chains were read from a single sample in a study of human T cells and chemical hapten exposure. TCRdb re-derived calls from the RACE reads in MiXCR, one entry per CDR3 protein. The repertoire holds around 71,000 distinct CDR3 sequences, 9.8% seen once, with roughly 3.3% in the top ten. The sample was whole blood, taken in connection with sensitization to the hapten diphenylcyclopropenone (DPC). The receptors shown here come from a woman aged 40 to 55 with alopecia areata. Some clones in this sample may be carry-over from other donors' samples. Each CDR3 is given with its conserved first and last residue.

v_call cdr3_aa
TRBV12-3/TRBV12-4 CASSTRDRGLQPQHF
TRBV4-3 CASSQSNRGNYGYTF
TRBV12-3/TRBV12-4 CASSLAGAGNTIYF
TRBV6-6 CASSQNTIYF
TRBV4-1 CASSQNRRETGNTIYF
TRBV7-8 CASSDASTRTNTGELFF
TRBV6-2/TRBV6-3 CASSYKGPSGRQETQYF
TRBV2 CASLRGVSYGYTF
TRBV6-5 CASSYFYRGEMNYGYTF
TRBV5-8 CASSLPGTVNTEAFF
TRBV6-2/TRBV6-3 CASSQRGASYNEQFF
TRBV6-5 CATGLLAGGPYNEQFF
TRBV2 CASSEVGRAGANVLTF
TRBV6-1 CASSEGTSSLTDTQYF
TRBV2 CASSGAEQYF
TRBV6-4 CASSPDTDTGELFF
TRBV3-1 CASSRENQPQHF
TRBV7-2 CASSLIGGTLTNYGYTF
TRBV20-1 CSAREWGNTEAFF
TRBV3-1 CASSRTSGVNNEQFF
TRBV3-1 CASSQAGRETQYF
TRBV28 CASSFRANTGELFF
TRBV7-7 CASSLRRTTGELFF
TRBV6-5 CASSLTVTNEKLFF
TRBV7-8 CASSLTSGGGWNEQFF
TRBV18 CASSPTIAGFGEQYF
TRBV30 CASNRDRGDTIYF
TRBV7-9 CASSGGRSYNSPLHF
TRBV6-6 CASSRDRGGNQPQHF
TRBV3-1 CASSLAGSRFF
TRBV29-1 CSGSTGTETQYF
TRBV5-1 CASSFDSRGYTF
TRBV20-1 CSAIALGDEQFF
TRBV10-1 CASSAAGGRQYF
TRBV7-3 CASSLAGGHTQYF
TRBV7-2 CASSSIRTDTGANVLTF
TRBV6-6 CAGSRTSGAGELFF
TRBV6-6 CASSFPGLAGGISSYEQYF
TRBV2 CASSGGLRIGELFF
TRBV5-1 CASSLAWPSSYNEQFF
TRBV6-2/TRBV6-3 CASSQSGETYEQYF
TRBV3-1 CASSQSGDYYGYTF
TRBV27 CASRGGTGGLYEQYF
TRBV10-3 CAISIAGTSVDTQYF
TRBV24-1 CATSGRGAGGEAFF
TRBV6-5 CASSYSVLAARDNQPQHF
TRBV9 CASSTMTPNYGYTF
TRBV7-8 CASSLVNTEAFF
TRBV18 CASSPPGGATGNTIYF
TRBV29-1 CSALGLRDRGMETQYF
TRBV7-2 CASSSSGGYGYTF
TRBV5-5 CASSRERAYNEQFF
TRBV4-1 CASSQEGRFRQHF
TRBV7-3 CASSSGAEPGELFF
TRBV6-1 CASSEMASSYQPQHF
TRBV18 CASSLSGGLNNEQFF
TRBV2 CASSEGVALEKLFF